What follows are 6 T cell receptor beta chains derived from one specimen sequenced in a study of cytomegalovirus exposure and HLA in healthy donors. Clones were read by immunoSEQ multiplex PCR, and TCRdb kept only the in-frame ones, dropping some. Of 200,000 to 300,000 clones detected, 80% to 95% appear once; the ten largest clones hold roughly 3%. Material: PBMCs. Receptor source: a woman aged 30 to 39 in good health and CMV-seronegative.

The V gene is TRBV9, the J gene TRBJ2-2; 11 nucleotides align to TRBD1. CDR1 and CDR2 (germline): SGDLS, YYNGEE. With 3 bases clipped from V and 3 bases from J, the junction kept 13 bases outside the gene matches. The CDR3 is made up of 19 amino acids. CDR3 sequence (DNA): TGTGCCAGCAGCGCCCGGACAGGGGGCTCTTTTTGGGACACCGGGGAGCTGTTTTTT. Protein: CASSARTGGSFWDTGELFF.

This clone was recorded a few times. The rearrangement links TRBV14 to TRBJ2-1; D perhaps matches TRBD1 (6 bases). The germline V gene encodes CDR1 SGHDN and CDR2 FVKESK. The CDR3 contains 14 residues. Deletions cut 8 bases from V and 2 bases from J, with 13 bases between. The CDR3 nucleotides are TGTGCCAGCGCCCCGGACAGCACCTACAATGAGCAGTTCTTC. Translating gives CASAPDSTYNEQFF.

This rearrangement joins TRBV5-1 to TRBJ1-3, with 7 bases fitting TRBD1. This CDR3 is built from 15 residues. The V gene end was trimmed by 5 bases and the J gene end by 0 bases; junction bases not matched to a gene: 5. Germline assignment: CDR1 SGHRS and CDR2 YFSETQ. The CDR3 protein is CASRADRVSGNTIYF. CDR3 nucleotides: TGCGCCAGCAGGGCAGACAGGGTCTCTGGAAACACCATATATTTT.

This clone was detected ten times or more. The V call is TRBV27, the J call TRBJ2-7, with 7 positions matching TRBD2. The germline V gene encodes CDR1 MNHEY and CDR2 SMNVEV (reference sequence). The length of the CDR3 is 13 residues. The V segment lost 5 bases and the J segment 5 bases; nucleotides outside the gene matches: 6. The CDR3 sequence is CASSATGGDEQYF. CDR3 bases: TGTGCCAGCAGTGCGACGGGAGGAGACGAGCAGTACTTC.

This chain uses TRBV9 with TRBJ1-2, with a possible D match to TRBD1 (5 bases). Germline CDR1 SGDLS, CDR2 YYNGEE. The CDR3 has 16 residues. V was trimmed by 0 bases and J by 0 bases, leaving 12 bases between them. CDR3: CASSVGGPFTNYGYTF. CDR3 DNA: TGTGCCAGCAGCGTAGGGGGCCCCTTCACTAACTATGGCTACACCTTC.

V is TRBV5-1 and J is TRBJ2-5, with D possibly TRBD1 on 5 matching bases. This CDR3 comprises 15 residues. V was pared by 4 bases and J by 5 bases, with 18 bases between. Germline V gives CDR1 SGHRS, CDR2 YFSETQ. The chain's CDR3 is CASSPRQPPVETQYF. Here the CDR3 DNA reads TGCGCCAGCAGCCCGCGACAGCCCCCGGTGGAGACCCAGTACTTC.